The following is a T cell receptor beta chain sequence with its context. It has no known antigen specificity. Per-base qualities were not stored, and no clone one base away is much larger. The germline V gene (reference sequence) sets CDR1 to LGHDT and CDR2 to YNNKEL. From its cysteine to its phenylalanine, the CDR3 spans 13 amino acids. Here the CDR3 DNA is all that survives: 39 bases in frame from base 1. V and J are truncated by 5 bases and 2 bases respectively, leaving an intervening sequence of 9 bases. Each collaborating institution followed its own protocols to collect whole blood in K2EDTA tubes. For TCRbeta analysis, collaborator samples were shipped as frozen whole blood, as isolated PBMCs, or as DNA extracted from either sample type. TCRbeta CDR3 regions were amplified from genomic DNA by means of the immunoSEQ Assay, a bias-controlled multiplex PCR. Under the source paper's analysis protocol: The number of nucleated cells in each sample was estimated by amplification of reference gene primers within the assay. Sequence reads were collapsed and filtered to measure the absolute abundance of every unique TCRbeta CDR3 rearrangement. Productive Simpson clonality was computed per sample as the square root of Simpson's diversity index over productive rearrangements. TCRdb re-hosts the immuneACCESS table, in-frame sequences only. Its copies lack some clones; in the studies checked, an unresolved V gene accounts for under half of them, and the cause for the rest is not known. V and J calls and clone size are those listed in that table; D and trimming were worked out from the DNA. The sample table shows about 95,000 clones, and about 84% are seen once. Of the sample, 24% falls within the top ten clones.

This entry comes from a study of blood T cell repertoires in COVID-19 (dated by TCRdb to the early 2020s). Regarding the complete study: Samples from collaborators originated in the United States, Italy and Spain and spanned both the acute and convalescent phases of COVID-19. The material from the prospective study consisted of cDNA or gDNA derived from T cells, B-cell-depleted T cells, or PBMCs. Subjects who had been exposed to COVID-19, were actively infected with it, or had recovered from it provided the deeply sampled blood TCRbeta repertoires that made up the dataset. The repertoires were made available in a free public database intended to serve as a resource for research on the immune response to SARS-CoV-2. The samples were drawn from two sources: the first 160 participants of the ongoing ImmuneRACE study, and 1,200 or so subjects contributed by 6 global collaborators. Nearly every sample came with metadata listing a de-identified subject ID, COVID-19 status, age in years and sex. Where HLA class I and class II types were available, the types were taken from metadata supplied by the sample provider, not from assay-based typing.

Study-level results and caveats: How much clinical and demographic metadata was included differed by source and by participant, and the metadata was provided uncurated.

Sequenced sample: peripheral blood. The origin of this receptor is a human donor in a cohort sampled during active COVID-19. Rearrangement joined TRBV3-1 (or the pseudogene TRBV3-2) to TRBJ1-1; the D gene cannot be resolved reliably. The sequenced DNA is TGTGCCAGCAGCGGGAGTCCAAACACTGAAGCTTTCTTT. It is translated as CASSGSPNTEAFF.